This TCR beta chain was captured by sequencing in a study of shared clonotypes between healthy human individuals. TCRdb's copy holds only in-frame clones and misses some; the assay was immunoSEQ multiplex PCR. The table records about 1.5 million clones, 95% to 99% of them present only once. In the case of this clone: The sample holds other DNA sequences that translate to the same CDR3.

The CDR3 is 13 amino acids. Germline V lookup: CDR1 SGHRS, CDR2 YFSETQ. Trimming left V 0 bases short and J 5 bases short, with 7 bases between. The rearrangement joins TRBV5-1 to TRBJ2-3; the D is unclear. The specimen was naive CD4+ T cells sorted from blood. The subset was: CD45RA+ positively selected. The source is a young man in good health. CDR3: CASSLAGEDTQYF. As DNA, the CDR3 is TGCGCCAGCAGCTTGGCCGGTGAAGATACGCAGTATTTT.